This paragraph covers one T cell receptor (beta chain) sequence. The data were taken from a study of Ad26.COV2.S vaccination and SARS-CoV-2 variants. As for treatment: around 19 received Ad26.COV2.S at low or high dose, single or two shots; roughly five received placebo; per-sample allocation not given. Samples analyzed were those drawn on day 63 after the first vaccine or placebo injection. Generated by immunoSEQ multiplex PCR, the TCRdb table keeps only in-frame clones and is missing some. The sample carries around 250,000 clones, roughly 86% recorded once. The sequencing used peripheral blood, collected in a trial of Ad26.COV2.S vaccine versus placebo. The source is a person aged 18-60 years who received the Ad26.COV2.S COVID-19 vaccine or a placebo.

CDR3: CATSRDGTGGLQSFYGYTF. The CDR3 DNA is TGTGCCACCAGCAGAGACGGGACAGGGGGTTTACAATCCTTCTATGGCTACACCTTC. V gene TRBV15 combines with J gene TRBJ1-2; 11 bases align to TRBD1. With 0 bases clipped from V and 4 bases from J, the junction kept 13 bases outside the gene matches. The germline gives CDR1 LNHNV, CDR2 YYDKDF (reference sequence). This CDR3 spans 19 amino acids.